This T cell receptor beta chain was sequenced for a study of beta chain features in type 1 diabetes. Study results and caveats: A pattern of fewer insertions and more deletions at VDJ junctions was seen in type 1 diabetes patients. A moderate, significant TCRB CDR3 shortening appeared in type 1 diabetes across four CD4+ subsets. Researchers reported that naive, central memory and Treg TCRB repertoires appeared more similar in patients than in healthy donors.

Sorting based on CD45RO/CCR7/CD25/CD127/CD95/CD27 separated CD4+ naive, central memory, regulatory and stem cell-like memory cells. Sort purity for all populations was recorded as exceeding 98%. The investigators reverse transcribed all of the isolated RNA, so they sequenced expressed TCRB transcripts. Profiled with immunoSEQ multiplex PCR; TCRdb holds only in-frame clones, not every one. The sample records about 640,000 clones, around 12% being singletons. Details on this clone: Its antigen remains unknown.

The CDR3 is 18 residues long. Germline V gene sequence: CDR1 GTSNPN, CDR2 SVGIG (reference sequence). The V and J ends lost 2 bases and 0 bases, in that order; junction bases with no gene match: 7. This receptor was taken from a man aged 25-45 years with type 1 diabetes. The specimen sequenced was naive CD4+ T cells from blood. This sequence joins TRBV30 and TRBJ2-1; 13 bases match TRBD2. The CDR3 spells CAWSKGLAGILSYNEQFF. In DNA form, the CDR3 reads TGTGCCTGGAGTAAGGGACTAGCGGGGATCCTCTCCTACAATGAGCAGTTCTTC.